This passage covers 8 T cell receptor beta chains from one sample sequenced in a study of cytotoxic CD8 clonotypes in ibrutinib-treated CLL. Sequenced by immunoSEQ multiplex PCR; TCRdb stores in-frame clones only, minus some. The sample has around 150,000 clones, more than 75% seen once; the top ten hold roughly 2%. Sequencing used PBMCs, obtained after 12 months of ibrutinib treatment. These receptors all come from a human donor with chronic lymphocytic leukemia.

This rearrangement joins TRBV4-3 to TRBJ2-1; D perhaps matches TRBD2 (6 bases). Germline CDR1 LGHNA, CDR2 YSLEER. The ends were cut back, 0 bases at V and 1 base at J, with 13 bases in the middle. This CDR3 is built from 17 residues. The CDR3, as DNA: TGCGCCAGCAGCCAAGATGGCGGGACGCCTTCCTACAATGAGCAGTTCTTC. It is translated as CASSQDGGTPSYNEQFF.

V gene TRBV9 combines with J gene TRBJ2-5; 11 bases map to TRBD2. V shed 0 bases and J 5 bases; nucleotides not matched to a gene: 6. From germline, CDR1 is SGDLS and CDR2 YYNGEE. The CDR3 runs 16 residues. The CDR3 reads CASSVGGTSGMETQYF. CDR3 sequence (DNA): TGTGCCAGCAGCGTAGGAGGGACTAGCGGAATGGAGACCCAGTACTTC.

The count of this clone is one. This CDR3 reads CASSPRDSANTGELFF. As DNA, the CDR3 is TGTGCCAGCAGCCCCCGGGACAGCGCGAACACCGGGGAGCTGTTTTTT. The J gene is TRBJ2-2, the V gene TRBV7-6, with 7 bases matching TRBD1. Germline V lookup: CDR1 SGHVS, CDR2 FNYEAQ. This CDR3 is built from 16 residues. With 5 bases clipped from V and 0 bases from J, the junction kept 6 bases outside the gene matches.

The chain links TRBV7-9 to TRBJ2-6; 11 nucleotides line up with TRBD1. J lost 0 bases, V lost 7 bases, and 8 bases had no gene match. The CDR3 loop spans 18 amino acids. Germline loops: CDR1 SEHNR, CDR2 FQNEAQ (reference sequence). The CDR3 loop reads CASITPGTGGSGANVLTF. In DNA, the CDR3 is TGTGCCAGCATCACCCCCGGGACAGGGGGCTCTGGGGCCAACGTCCTGACTTTC.

This chain's CDR3 is CASSPRTSSSYEQYF. The CDR3 DNA reads TGCGCCAGCAGCCCTAGGACTAGTTCCTCCTACGAGCAGTACTTC. This chain joins TRBV5-1 and TRBJ2-7; 7 bases line up with TRBD2. V lost 4 bases to trimming and J lost 0 bases; unmatched junction nucleotides: 7. This CDR3 has 15 residues. Per the germline V gene, CDR1 is SGHRS and CDR2 is YFSETQ.

This clone was seen a single time. The J gene is TRBJ2-1, the V gene TRBV18; D perhaps matches TRBD2 (7 bases). CDR1 and CDR2 (germline): KGHSH, LQKENI. V was trimmed by 3 bases and J by 5 bases, leaving 20 bases between them. The CDR3 runs to 17 residues. CDR3 bases: TGTGCCAGCTCACCGCAAGTAGGGGGGGGCGGTCACAATGAGCAGTTCTTC. It specifies CASSPQVGGGGHNEQFF.

Here the CDR3 reads CASSLALLKGARGPVGTF. In DNA form, the CDR3 reads TGTGCCAGCAGCTTAGCTCTTTTAAAGGGGGCCAGGGGGCCTGTAGGGACCTTC. This chain connects TRBV7-2 to TRBJ1-2; 8 bases align to TRBD1. The CDR3 totals 18 residues. V shed 0 bases and J 14 bases; nucleotides not matched to a gene: 23. From germline, CDR1 is SGHTA and CDR2 FQGNSA.

This chain links TRBV27 with TRBJ1-6, with D perhaps matching TRBD1 (5 bases). Germline values: CDR1 MNHEY, CDR2 SMNVEV (reference sequence). CDR3 length: 15 residues. V lost 2 bases to trimming and J lost 7 bases, with 12 bases between them. This chain's CDR3 is CASSLQGRGNSPLHF. The CDR3, as DNA: TGTGCCAGCAGTTTACAGGGACGAGGAAATTCACCCCTCCACTTT.